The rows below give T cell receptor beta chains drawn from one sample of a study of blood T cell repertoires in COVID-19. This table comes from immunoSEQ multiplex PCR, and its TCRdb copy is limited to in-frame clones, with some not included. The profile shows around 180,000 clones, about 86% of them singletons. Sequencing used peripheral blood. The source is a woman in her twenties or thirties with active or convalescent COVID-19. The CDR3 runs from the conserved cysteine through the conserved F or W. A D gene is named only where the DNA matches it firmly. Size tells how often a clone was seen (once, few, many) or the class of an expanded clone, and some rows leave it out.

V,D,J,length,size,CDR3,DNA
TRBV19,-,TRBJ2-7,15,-,CASSMGGTGSYEQYF,TGTGCCAGTAGTATGGGGGGGACAGGCTCCTACGAGCAGTACTTC
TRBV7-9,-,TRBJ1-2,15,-,CASSLGGQGPHGYTF,TGTGCCAGCAGCTTAGGGGGTCAGGGGCCCCATGGCTACACCTTC
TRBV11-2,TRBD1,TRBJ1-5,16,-,CASSLGSGTGSQPQHF,TGTGCCAGCAGCCTCGGATCAGGGACAGGTTCTCAGCCCCAGCATTTT
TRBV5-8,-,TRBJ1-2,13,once,CASSPQGYYGYTF,TGTGCCAGCAGCCCCCAGGGTTACTATGGCTACACCTTC
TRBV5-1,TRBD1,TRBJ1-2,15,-,CASSFDRGRDDGYTF,TGCGCCAGCAGCTTTGACAGGGGGCGGGATGATGGCTACACCTTC
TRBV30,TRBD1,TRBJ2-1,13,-,CAWNRGSYNEQFF,TGTGCCTGGAACAGGGGCTCCTACAATGAGCAGTTCTTC
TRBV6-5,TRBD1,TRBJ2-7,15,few,CASSYSGTGSYEQYF,TGTGCCAGCAGTTACTCCGGGACAGGCTCCTACGAGCAGTACTTC
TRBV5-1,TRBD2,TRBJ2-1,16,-,CASSLLAGGPLHEQFF,TGCGCCAGCAGCTTGTTAGCGGGAGGGCCTTTGCATGAGCAGTTCTTC
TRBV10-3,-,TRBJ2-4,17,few,CAISDQNRGGARNIQYF,TGTGCCATCAGTGACCAGAATAGGGGGGGGGCGAGAAACATTCAGTACTTC
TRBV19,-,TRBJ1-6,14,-,CASSWSSYNSPLHF,TGTGCCAGTAGCTGGAGCTCCTATAATTCACCCCTCCACTTT
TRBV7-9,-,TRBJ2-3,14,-,CASNDIQGTDTQYF,TGTGCCAGCAACGACATACAGGGCACAGATACGCAGTATTTT
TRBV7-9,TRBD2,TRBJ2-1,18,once,CASSRPSLLAGGGNEQFF,TGTGCCAGCAGCCGACCCTCCCTCCTAGCGGGAGGAGGGAATGAGCAGTTCTTC
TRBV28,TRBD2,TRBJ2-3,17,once,CASSHSPWTSGSDTQYF,TGTGCCAGCAGCCATTCCCCCTGGACTAGCGGGAGTGATACGCAGTATTTT
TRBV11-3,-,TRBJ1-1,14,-,CASSITTANTEAFF,TGTGCCAGCAGCATTACGACAGCGAACACTGAAGCTTTCTTT
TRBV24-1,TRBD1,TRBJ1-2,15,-,CATSDPDREIGGYTF,TGTGCCACCAGTGATCCGGACAGGGAAATAGGTGGCTACACCTTC
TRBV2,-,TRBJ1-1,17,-,CASSELWGSQTTTEAFF,TGTGCCAGCAGTGAACTCTGGGGCAGCCAAACGACCACTGAAGCTTTCTTT
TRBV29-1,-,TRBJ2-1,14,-,CSVDGQGNFDEQFF,TGCAGCGTTGATGGGCAGGGAAATTTTGATGAGCAGTTCTTC
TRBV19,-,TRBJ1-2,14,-,CTSSIGTGNYGYTF,TGTACCAGTAGTATAGGCACAGGGAACTATGGCTACACCTTC
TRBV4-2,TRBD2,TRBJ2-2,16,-,CASSQGLAGAGGELFF,TGTGCCAGCAGCCAGGGACTAGCGGGAGCCGGCGGGGAGCTGTTTTTT
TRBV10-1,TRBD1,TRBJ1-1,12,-,CASSKQGDEAFF,TGCGCCAGCAGTAAACAGGGGGATGAAGCTTTCTTT
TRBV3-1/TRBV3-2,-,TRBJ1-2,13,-,CASSQDYKYGYTF,TGTGCCAGCAGCCAAGACTATAAATATGGCTACACCTTC
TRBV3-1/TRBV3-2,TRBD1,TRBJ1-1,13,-,CASSQDRDRQAFF,TGTGCCAGCAGCCAAGATAGGGACAGGCAAGCTTTCTTT
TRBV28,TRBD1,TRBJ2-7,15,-,CASRLRDRLSYEQYF,TGTGCCAGCAGGTTACGGGACAGACTATCCTACGAGCAGTACTTC
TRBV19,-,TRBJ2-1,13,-,CASSNQGVNEQFF,TGTGCCAGTAGTAACCAGGGTGTCAATGAGCAGTTCTTC
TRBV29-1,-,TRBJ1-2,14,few,CSVVPLSGQSGYTF,TGCAGCGTTGTTCCCTTGTCTGGACAGTCGGGCTACACCTTC
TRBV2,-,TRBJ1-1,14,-,CASSERVVRAEAFF,TGTGCCAGCAGTGAACGGGTTGTGAGGGCTGAAGCTTTCTTT
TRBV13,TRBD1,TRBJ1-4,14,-,CASSRRTGSPKLFF,TGTGCCAGCAGCCGAAGGACAGGGTCCCCTAAACTGTTTTTT
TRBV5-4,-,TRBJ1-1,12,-,CASSFGGLGTFF,TGTGCCAGCAGCTTCGGAGGACTGGGAACTTTCTTT
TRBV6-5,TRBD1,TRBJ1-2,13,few,CASISTGTYGYTF,TGTGCCAGCATTTCGACAGGGACCTATGGCTACACCTTC